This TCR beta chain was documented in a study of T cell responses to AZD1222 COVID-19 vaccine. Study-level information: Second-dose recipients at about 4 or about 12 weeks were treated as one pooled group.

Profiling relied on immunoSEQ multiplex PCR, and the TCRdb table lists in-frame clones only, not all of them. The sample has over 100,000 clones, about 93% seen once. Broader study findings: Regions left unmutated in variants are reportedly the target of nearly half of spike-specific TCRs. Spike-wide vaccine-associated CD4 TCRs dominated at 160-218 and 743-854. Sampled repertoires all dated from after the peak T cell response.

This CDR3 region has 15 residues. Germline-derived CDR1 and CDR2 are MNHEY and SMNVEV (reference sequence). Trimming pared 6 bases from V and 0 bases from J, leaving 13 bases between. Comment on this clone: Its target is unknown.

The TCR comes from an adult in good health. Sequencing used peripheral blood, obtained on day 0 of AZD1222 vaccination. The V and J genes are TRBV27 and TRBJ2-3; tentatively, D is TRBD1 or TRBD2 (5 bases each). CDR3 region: CASSSSGGSTDTQYF. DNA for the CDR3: TGTGCCAGCAGCTCTAGTGGGGGTAGCACAGATACGCAGTATTTT.